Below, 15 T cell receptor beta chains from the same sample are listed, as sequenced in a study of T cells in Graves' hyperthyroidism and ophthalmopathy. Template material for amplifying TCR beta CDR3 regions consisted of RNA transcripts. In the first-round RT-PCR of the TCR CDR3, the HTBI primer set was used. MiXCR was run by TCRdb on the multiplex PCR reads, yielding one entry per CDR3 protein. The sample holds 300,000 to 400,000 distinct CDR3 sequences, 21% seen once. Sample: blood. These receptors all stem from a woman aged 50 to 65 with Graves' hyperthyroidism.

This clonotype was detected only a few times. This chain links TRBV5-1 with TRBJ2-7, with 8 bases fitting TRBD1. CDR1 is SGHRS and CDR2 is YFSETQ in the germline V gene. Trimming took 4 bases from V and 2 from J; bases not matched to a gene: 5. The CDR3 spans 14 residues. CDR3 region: CASSLRDRTYEQYF. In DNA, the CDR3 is TGCGCCAGCAGCCTCCGGGACAGGACCTACGAGCAGTACTTC.

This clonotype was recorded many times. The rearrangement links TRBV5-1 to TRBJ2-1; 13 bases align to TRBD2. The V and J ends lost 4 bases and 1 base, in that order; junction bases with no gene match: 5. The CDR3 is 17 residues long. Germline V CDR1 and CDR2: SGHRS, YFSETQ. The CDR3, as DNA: TGCGCCAGCAGCCTGGGACTAGCGGGGTTATCCTACAATGAGCAGTTCTTC. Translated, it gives CASSLGLAGLSYNEQFF.

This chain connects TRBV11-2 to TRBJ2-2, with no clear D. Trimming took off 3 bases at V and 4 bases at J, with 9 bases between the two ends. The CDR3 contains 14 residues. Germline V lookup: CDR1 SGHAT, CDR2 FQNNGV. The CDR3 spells CASSFKVTTGELFF. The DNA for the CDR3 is TGTGCCAGCAGCTTCAAGGTTACCACCGGGGAGCTGTTTTTT.

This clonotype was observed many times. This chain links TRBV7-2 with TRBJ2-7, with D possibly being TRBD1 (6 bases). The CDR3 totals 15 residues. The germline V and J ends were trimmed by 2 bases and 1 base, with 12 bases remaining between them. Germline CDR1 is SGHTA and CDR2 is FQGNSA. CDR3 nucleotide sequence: TGTGCCAGCAGCTTATTGGGCCAGGGGTCCTACGAGCAGTACTTC. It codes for CASSLLGQGSYEQYF.

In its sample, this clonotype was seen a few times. The CDR3 DNA reads TGTGCCAGCAGCTTAACTTTTATAGCCAAAAACATTCAGTACTTC. This gives the protein CASSLTFIAKNIQYF. The chain couples TRBV11-2 to TRBJ2-4; D unclear. CDR3 length: 15 residues. Germline CDR1 SGHAT, CDR2 FQNNGV. The V end lost 2 bases, the J end lost 0 bases, and 8 bases lay between the germline ends.

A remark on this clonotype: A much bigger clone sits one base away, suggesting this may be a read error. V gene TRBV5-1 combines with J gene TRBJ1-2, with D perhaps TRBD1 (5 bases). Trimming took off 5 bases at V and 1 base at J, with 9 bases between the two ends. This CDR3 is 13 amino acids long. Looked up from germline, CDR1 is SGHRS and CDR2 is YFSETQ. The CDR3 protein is CASRQELNYGYTF. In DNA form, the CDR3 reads TGCGCCAGCAGACAGGAGCTTAACTATGGCTACACCTTC.

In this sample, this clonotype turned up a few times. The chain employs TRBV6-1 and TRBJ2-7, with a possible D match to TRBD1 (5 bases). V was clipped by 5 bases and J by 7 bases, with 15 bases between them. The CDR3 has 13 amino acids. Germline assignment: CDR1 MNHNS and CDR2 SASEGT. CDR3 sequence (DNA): TGTGCCAGCAGTCACATAGGGGCCTGGGAGCAGTACTTC. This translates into CASSHIGAWEQYF.

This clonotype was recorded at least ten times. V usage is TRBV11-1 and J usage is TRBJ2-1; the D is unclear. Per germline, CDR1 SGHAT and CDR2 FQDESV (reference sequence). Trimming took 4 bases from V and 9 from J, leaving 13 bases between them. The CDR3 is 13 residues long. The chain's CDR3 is CASSSLALGEQFF. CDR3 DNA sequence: TGTGCCAGCAGCTCCCTCGCGTTGGGTGAGCAGTTCTTC. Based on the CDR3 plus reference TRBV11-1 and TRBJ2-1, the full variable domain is EAEVAQSPRYKITEKSQAVAFWCDPISGHATLYWYRQILGQGPELLVQFQDESVVDDSQLPKDRFSAERLKGVDSTLKIQPAELGDSAMYLCASSSLALGEQFFGPGTRLTVL.

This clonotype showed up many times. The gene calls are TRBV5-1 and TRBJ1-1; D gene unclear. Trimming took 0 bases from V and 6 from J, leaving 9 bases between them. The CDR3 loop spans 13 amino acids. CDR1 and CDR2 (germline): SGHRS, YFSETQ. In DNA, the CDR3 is TGCGCCAGCAGCTTGGGGGTTGGATCTGAAGCTTTCTTT. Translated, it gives CASSLGVGSEAFF. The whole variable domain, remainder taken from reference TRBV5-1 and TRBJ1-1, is KAGVTQTPRYLIKTRGQQVTLSCSPISGHRSVSWYQQTPGQGLQFLFEYFSETQRNKGNFPGRFSGRQFSNSRSEMNVSTLELGDSALYLCASSLGVGSEAFFGQGTRLTVV.

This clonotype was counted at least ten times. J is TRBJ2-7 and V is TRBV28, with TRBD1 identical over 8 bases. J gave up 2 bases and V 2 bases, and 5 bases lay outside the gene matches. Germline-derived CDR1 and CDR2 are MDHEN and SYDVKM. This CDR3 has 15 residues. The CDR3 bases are TGTGCCAGCAGTTTACTAGGACAGGGTGCCTACGAGCAGTACTTC. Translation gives CASSLLGQGAYEQYF.

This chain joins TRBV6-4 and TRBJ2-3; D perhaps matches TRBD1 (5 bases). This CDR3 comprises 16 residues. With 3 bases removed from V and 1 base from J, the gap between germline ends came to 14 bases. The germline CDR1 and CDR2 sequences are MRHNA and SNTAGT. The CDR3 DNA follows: TGTGCCAGCAGTGAACGAGGCAGGGTGCGCACAGATACGCAGTATTTT. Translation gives CASSERGRVRTDTQYF.

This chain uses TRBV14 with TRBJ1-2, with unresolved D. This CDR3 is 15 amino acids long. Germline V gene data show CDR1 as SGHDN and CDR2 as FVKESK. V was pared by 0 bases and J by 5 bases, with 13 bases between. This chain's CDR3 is CASSQDLSLRYGYTF. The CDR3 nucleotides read TGTGCCAGCAGCCAAGATCTGTCGCTGAGATATGGCTACACCTTC.

This CDR3 is CASSLGGTAYEQYF. The CDR3 nucleotides are TGCGCCAGCAGCTTGGGGGGGACAGCGTACGAGCAGTACTTC. The chain joins TRBV5-1 to TRBJ2-7; 7 bases are shared with TRBD1. This CDR3 is built from 14 residues. Germline CDR1 reads SGHRS; CDR2 reads YFSETQ. The V gene end was trimmed by 0 bases and the J gene end by 4 bases; junction bases not matched to a gene: 4.

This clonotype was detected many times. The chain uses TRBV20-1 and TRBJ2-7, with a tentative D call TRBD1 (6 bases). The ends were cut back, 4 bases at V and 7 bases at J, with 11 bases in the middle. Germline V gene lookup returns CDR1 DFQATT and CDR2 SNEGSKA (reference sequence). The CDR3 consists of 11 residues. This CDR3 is CSAKGVWEQYF. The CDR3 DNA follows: TGCAGTGCTAAGGGGGTCTGGGAGCAGTACTTC.

Written as DNA, the CDR3 is TGTGCCAGCAGCTCCGACAGGGGCCGCGAGCAGTACTTC. Amino acid sequence: CASSSDRGREQYF. The chain combines TRBV5-6 with TRBJ2-7; 8 bases agree with TRBD1. The ends lost 3 bases at V and 6 bases at J; junction bases unmatched: 5. This CDR3 contains 13 residues. Germline CDR1 and CDR2: SGHDT and YYEEEE.